This T cell receptor (beta chain) was profiled in a study of blood T cell repertoires in COVID-19 (dated by TCRdb to about 2020). The study in broad terms: The collaborator samples originated in the United States, Italy and Spain and spanned the acute and convalescent phases of COVID-19. The sample metadata nearly always contained a de-identified subject ID, COVID-19 status, age in years and sex. The repertoires were released in a freely available public database meant as a resource for research on the immune response to SARS-CoV-2. Deeply sampled blood TCRbeta repertoires from subjects exposed to, actively infected with, or recovered from COVID-19 were included in the dataset. The prospective study material was composed of cDNA or gDNA derived from T cells, B-cell-depleted T cells, or PBMCs. Where HLA class I and class II types were available, the types were taken from metadata supplied by the sample provider, not from assay-based typing. The samples were drawn from the first 160 participants of the ongoing ImmuneRACE study and from 950 to 1,500 subjects provided by 6 global collaborators. What the work shows at the level of the full study, not this receptor alone: The amount of clinical and demographic metadata varied by source and participant and was provided uncurated.

TCRbeta CDR3 regions were amplified from genomic DNA using the immunoSEQ Assay, a bias-controlled multiplex PCR. From the authors' description of their analysis: The number of nucleated cells in each sample was estimated from the amplification of reference gene primers within the assay. To quantify the absolute abundance of each unique TCRbeta CDR3 rearrangement, sequence reads were collapsed and filtered. Productive Simpson clonality was computed per sample as the square root of Simpson's diversity index over productive rearrangements. As stored in TCRdb, this immuneACCESS dataset retains in-frame rearrangements with V and J assigned. A fraction of the clones does not appear; measured against another copy, unresolved V genes explain less than half of the discrepancy, and the remainder lacks a known reason. For V, J and clone size, that table is used; D and trimming come from the DNA. This sample lists some 240,000 clones; roughly 80% were detected once. The top ten clonotypes cover 3.4% of the sample.

This clone was seen a single time. The target of this receptor is not known. No base quality values were provided; no much bigger clone lies one nucleotide off. Trimming at the junction amounts to 5 bases on V and 0 bases on J, and the germline ends lie 20 bases apart. CDR1 and CDR2, per the germline V gene, are MNHGY and SVAAGI. Spanning cysteine to phenylalanine, the CDR3 consists of 18 amino acids. Only the CDR3 region is kept as DNA, spanning 54 bases read in frame from base 1. Participants in the prospective study were enrolled through a virtual design, were aged about 18 to 100 years, and lived in about 25 United States geographic areas. Cohort assignment in the prospective study relied on participant-reported clinical history from a screening survey and a study questionnaire. Recovered participants in ImmuneRACE Cohort 3 were defined as having two consecutive negative NP/OP PCR tests, clearance from a healthcare professional, or resolution of symptoms. Mobile phlebotomists in the prospective study collected whole blood, serum and a nasopharyngeal or oropharyngeal swab from every participant. Prospective study participants could optionally give additional blood draws and questionnaires over a roughly two-month period. Before DNA extraction, prospective study blood samples were shipped either frozen or at room temperature.

Sequenced input: PBMCs or T cells enriched from blood (not recorded which). The V and J segments used are TRBV6-9 and TRBJ1-5; the D gene lacks a confident call. The TCR comes from a man aged 50 to 60 who had recovered from COVID-19. The sequence in DNA is TGTGCCAGCAGTCCCTCGGGAAGGGCTACGTTTAGCAATCAGCCCCAGCATTTT. Its protein product is CASSPSGRATFSNQPQHF.